This TCR beta chain was identified during a study of STAT5B mutations in CD4+ large granular lymphocyte leukemia. The CDR3 is 13 amino acids. Trimming took 6 bases from V and 1 from J, leaving 9 bases between them. Germline V lookup: CDR1 MNHNS, CDR2 SASEGT. The survey-level immunoSEQ assay was used. Assay used: immunoSEQ multiplex PCR; TCRdb lists only in-frame clones, some missing. Among about 35,000 clones listed, 65% to 70% were seen once. The chain links TRBV6-1 to TRBJ1-2; D gene uncertain. This receptor was identified in a human donor in good health. The sequenced material came from CD4+ T cells from blood buffy coats. The CDR3 reads CASSLDNNYGYTF. The CDR3 DNA reads TGTGCCAGCAGCCTCGACAATAACTATGGCTACACCTTC.